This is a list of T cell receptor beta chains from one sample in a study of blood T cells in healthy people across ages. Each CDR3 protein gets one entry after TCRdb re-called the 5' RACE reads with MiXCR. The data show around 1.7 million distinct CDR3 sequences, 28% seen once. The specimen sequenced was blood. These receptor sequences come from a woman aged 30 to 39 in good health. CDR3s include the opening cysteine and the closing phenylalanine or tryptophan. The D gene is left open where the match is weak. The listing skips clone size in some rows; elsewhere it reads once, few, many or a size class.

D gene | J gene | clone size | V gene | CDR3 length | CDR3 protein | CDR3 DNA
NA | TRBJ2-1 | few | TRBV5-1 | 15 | CASSLEGRADNEQFF | TGCGCCAGCAGCCTAGAAGGACGGGCAGACAATGAGCAGTTCTTC
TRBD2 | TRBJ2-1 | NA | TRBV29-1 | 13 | CSGSGGLYNEQFF | TGCAGCGGGAGCGGGGGTCTCTACAATGAGCAGTTCTTC
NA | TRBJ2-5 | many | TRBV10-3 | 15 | CAISDSAGAGETQYF | TGTGCCATCAGTGATTCCGCGGGGGCAGGAGAGACCCAGTACTTC
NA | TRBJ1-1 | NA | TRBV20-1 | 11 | CSARVGRVTFF | TGCAGTGCTAGAGTGGGGCGGGTGACTTTCTTT
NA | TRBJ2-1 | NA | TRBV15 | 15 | CATSRPGQRGETQFF | TGTGCCACCAGCCGGCCTGGTCAGCGAGGAGAGACCCAGTTCTTC
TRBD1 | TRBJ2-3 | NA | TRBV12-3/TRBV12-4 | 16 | CASSTYRGSAADTQYF | TGTGCCAGCAGTACCTACAGGGGGTCAGCGGCAGATACGCAGTATTTT
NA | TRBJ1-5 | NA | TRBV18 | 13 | CASSVGPRGPQHF | TGTGCCAGCTCTGTAGGGCCCAGGGGGCCCCAGCATTTT
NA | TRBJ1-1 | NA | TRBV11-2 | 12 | CASSIYAVEAFF | TGTGCCAGCAGCATTTATGCCGTTGAAGCTTTCTTT
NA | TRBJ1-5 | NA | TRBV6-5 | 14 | CASSYYKELAPQHF | TGTGCCAGCAGTTACTACAAGGAATTGGCGCCCCAGCATTTT
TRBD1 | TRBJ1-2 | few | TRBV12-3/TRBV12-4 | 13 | CASSTRTGDGYTF | TGTGCCAGCTCCACAAGGACAGGGGATGGCTACACCTTC
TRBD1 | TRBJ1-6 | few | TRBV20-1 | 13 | CSAAGQGGSPLHF | TGCAGTGCAGCCGGACAGGGTGGCTCACCCCTCCACTTT
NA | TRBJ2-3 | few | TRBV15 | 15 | CATSEDGPHTDTQYF | TGTGCCACCAGCGAGGACGGTCCCCACACAGATACGCAGTATTTT
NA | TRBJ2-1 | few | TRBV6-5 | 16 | CASSQMRGLSYNEQFF | TGTGCCAGCAGCCAGATGCGAGGGCTCTCCTACAATGAGCAGTTCTTC
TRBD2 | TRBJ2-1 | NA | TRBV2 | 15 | CASKIRLAGDAEQFF | TGTGCCAGCAAAATCCGACTAGCGGGAGACGCGGAGCAGTTCTTC
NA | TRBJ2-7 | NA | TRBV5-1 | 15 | CASSLGKALSYEQYF | TGCGCCAGCAGCCTTGGGAAGGCCCTCTCCTACGAGCAGTACTTC
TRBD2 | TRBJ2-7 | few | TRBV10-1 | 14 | CASSGAGVPYEQYF | TGCGCCAGCAGTGGAGCGGGAGTTCCCTACGAGCAGTACTTC
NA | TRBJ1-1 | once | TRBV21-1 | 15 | CASRAGHRVDTEAFF | TGTGCCAGCAGGGCCGGCCACAGGGTTGACACTGAAGCTTTCTTT
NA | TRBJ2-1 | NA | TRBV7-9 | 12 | CASRTNGNEQFF | TGTGCCAGCAGGACCAACGGGAATGAGCAGTTCTTC
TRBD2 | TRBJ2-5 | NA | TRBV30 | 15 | CAWSELAGGTETQYF | TGTGCCTGGAGTGAACTAGCGGGTGGCACGGAGACCCAGTACTTC
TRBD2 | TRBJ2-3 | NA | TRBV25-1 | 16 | CASSESPTSGTGTQYF | TGTGCCAGCAGTGAATCCCCTACTAGCGGGACGGGTACGCAGTATTTT
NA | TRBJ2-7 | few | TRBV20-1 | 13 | CSAPVVGQGDQYF | TGCAGTGCTCCAGTAGTAGGGCAGGGTGACCAGTACTTC
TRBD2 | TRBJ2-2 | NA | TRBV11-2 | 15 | CASSFLAGNTGELFF | TGTGCCAGCAGCTTCCTAGCGGGGAACACCGGGGAGCTGTTTTTT
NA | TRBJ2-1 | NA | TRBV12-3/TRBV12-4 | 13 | CASRPWSDNEQFF | TGTGCCAGCAGGCCCTGGTCCGACAATGAGCAGTTCTTC
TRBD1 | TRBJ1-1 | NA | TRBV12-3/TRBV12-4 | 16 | CASSPGDSTMNTEAFF | TGTGCCAGCAGTCCAGGGGACAGCACTATGAACACTGAAGCTTTCTTT
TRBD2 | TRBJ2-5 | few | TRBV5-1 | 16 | CASSPGSGGAWETQYF | TGCGCCAGCAGCCCTGGAAGCGGGGGGGCCTGGGAGACCCAGTACTTC
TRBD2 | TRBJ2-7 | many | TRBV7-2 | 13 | CASTRDYRYEQYF | TGTGCCAGCACCCGGGACTATCGCTACGAGCAGTACTTC
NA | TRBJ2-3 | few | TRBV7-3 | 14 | CASSLAALADTQYF | TGTGCCAGCAGCTTAGCGGCGCTCGCAGATACGCAGTATTTT
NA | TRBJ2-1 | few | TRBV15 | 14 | CATSRDKGYDEQFF | TGTGCCACCAGCAGAGATAAGGGGTACGATGAGCAGTTCTTC
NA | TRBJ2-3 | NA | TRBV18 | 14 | CASSPPLRTDTQYF | TGTGCCAGCTCACCACCGCTCCGCACAGATACGCAGTATTTT
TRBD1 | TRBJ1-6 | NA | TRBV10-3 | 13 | CAISPGGNSPLHF | TGTGCCATTTCTCCAGGGGGCAATTCACCCCTCCACTTT
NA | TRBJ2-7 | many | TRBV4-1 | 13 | CASSQEPGYEQYF | TGCGCCAGCAGCCAAGAACCGGGCTACGAGCAGTACTTC
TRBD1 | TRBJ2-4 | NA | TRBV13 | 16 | CASSPTGDRGFSAQYF | TGTGCCAGCAGCCCGACGGGGGACAGGGGATTCAGTGCGCAGTACTTC